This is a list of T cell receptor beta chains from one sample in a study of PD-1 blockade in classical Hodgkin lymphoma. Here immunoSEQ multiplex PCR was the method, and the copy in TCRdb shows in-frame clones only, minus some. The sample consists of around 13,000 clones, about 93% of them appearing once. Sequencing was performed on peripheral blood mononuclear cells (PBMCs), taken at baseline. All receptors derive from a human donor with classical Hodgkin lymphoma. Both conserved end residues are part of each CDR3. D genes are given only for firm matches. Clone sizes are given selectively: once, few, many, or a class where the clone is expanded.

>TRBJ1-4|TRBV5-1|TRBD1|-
TGCGCCAGCAGCTCAACGACAGGGTTTCAAGGTGAAAAACTGTTTTTT
CASSSTTGFQGEKLFF
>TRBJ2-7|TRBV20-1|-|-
TGCAGTGCTAGGGCAGGTCCCGAGCAGTACTTC
CSARAGPEQYF
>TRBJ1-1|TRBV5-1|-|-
TGCGCCAGCAGCTTGGGAACCACACAAGCTTTCTTT
CASSLGTTQAFF
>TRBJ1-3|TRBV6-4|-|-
TGTGCCAGCAGTGACTCTAGCTCTGGAAACACCATATATTTT
CASSDSSSGNTIYF
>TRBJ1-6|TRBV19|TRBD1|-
TGTGCCAGTAAGGGAATCAGGGGGTTTGAGTCACCCCTCCACTTT
CASKGIRGFESPLHF
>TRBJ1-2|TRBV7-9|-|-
TGTGCCAGCACCCTGGACAGCGTTTATGGCTACACCTTC
CASTLDSVYGYTF
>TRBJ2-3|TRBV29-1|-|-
TGCAGCGGAACGGGCCGGGAAACAGATACGCAGTATTTT
CSGTGRETDTQYF
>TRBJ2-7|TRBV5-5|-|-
TGTGCCAGCAGCGCCTCCGGATACGAGCAGTACTTC
CASSASGYEQYF
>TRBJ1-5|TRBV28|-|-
TGTGCCAGCAGCTACACGCTTCAGGGCTCTCAGCCCCAGCATTTT
CASSYTLQGSQPQHF
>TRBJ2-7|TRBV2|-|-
TGTGCCAGCAGCCAAGACAGGGAGGACGAGCAGTACTTC
CASSQDREDEQYF
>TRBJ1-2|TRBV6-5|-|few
TGTGCCAGCAGTTACTCCGCTGCCGTGACAGGTGGCTGCACCTTC
CASSYSAAVTGGCTF
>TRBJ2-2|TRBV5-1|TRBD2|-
TGCGCCAGCAGGGTATCTAGCGGAACGAACACCGGGGAGCTGTTTTTT
CASRVSSGTNTGELFF
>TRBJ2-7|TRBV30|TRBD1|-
TGTGCCTCTATGACAGGGCTAGGCTACGAGCAGTACTTC
CASMTGLGYEQYF
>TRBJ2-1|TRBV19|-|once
TGTGCCAGCGTGGACCGGGGATACAATGAGCAGTTCTTC
CASVDRGYNEQFF
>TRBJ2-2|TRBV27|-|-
TGTGCCAGCAGTTTTCGACAGCGCTCGGGCACCGGGGAGCTGTTTTTT
CASSFRQRSGTGELFF
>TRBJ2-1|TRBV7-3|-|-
TGTGCCAGCAGCCTAACTTACGACGGCTACAATGAGCAGTTCTTC
CASSLTYDGYNEQFF
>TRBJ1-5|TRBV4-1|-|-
TGCGCCAGCAGCCAAGAGATCCTCCGGGGGGGCAATCAGCCCCAGCATTTT
CASSQEILRGGNQPQHF
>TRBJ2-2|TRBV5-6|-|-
TGTGCCAGCCAAGGGCGAAGGGAGCTGTTTTTT
CASQGRRELFF
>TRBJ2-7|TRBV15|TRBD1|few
TGTGCCACCAGTCAGACAGGGTCTGCCTACGAGCAGTACTTC
CATSQTGSAYEQYF
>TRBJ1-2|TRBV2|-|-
TGTGCCAGCAGTGAACTGAAGGGGAGTGGCTACACCTTC
CASSELKGSGYTF
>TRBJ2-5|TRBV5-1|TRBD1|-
TGCGCCAGCAGCCCACAGGGGATGGAGTACTTC
CASSPQGMEYF
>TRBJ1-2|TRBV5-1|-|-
TGCGCCAGCAGCTACCAGAAAGCCAACTTC
CASSYQKANF
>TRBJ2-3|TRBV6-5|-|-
TGTGCCAGCAGCCCAGAATGGGGTAGGACGCAGTATTTT
CASSPEWGRTQYF
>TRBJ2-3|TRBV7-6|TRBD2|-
TGTGCCAGCACGGTGTCGGGGACTCCGGGGGGGGATACGCAGTATTTT
CASTVSGTPGGDTQYF
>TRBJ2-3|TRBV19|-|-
TGTGCCAGTAGTGCTATAGCGGATAGCACAGATACGCAGTATTTT
CASSAIADSTDTQYF
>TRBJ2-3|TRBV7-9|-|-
TGTGCCAGCAGCTTAGGCGTGGACAGCCGAACAAGAACAGATACGCAGTATTTT
CASSLGVDSRTRTDTQYF
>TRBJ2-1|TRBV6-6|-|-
TGTGCCAGCAGTTACTCCCAAGCTTCCTACAATGAGCAGTTCTTC
CASSYSQASYNEQFF
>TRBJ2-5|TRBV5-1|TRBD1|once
TGCGCCAGCAGCCCAGGACAGGGGCCAGAGACCCAGTACTTC
CASSPGQGPETQYF
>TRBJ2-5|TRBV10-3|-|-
TGTGCCATCAGTGCAGGGGGGGAGACCCAGTACTTC
CAISAGGETQYF